This TCR beta chain emerged from a study of T-cell reconstitution after alpha-beta-depleted transplantation in children. Study-wide points: T-cell counts and diversity at one year following transplant were attributed mainly to newly produced T cells.

Preparation of the TCRbeta library was carried out with unique molecular identifiers. TCRdb fed the PCR reads into MiXCR, producing one record per CDR3 protein. The table has under 850,000 distinct CDR3 sequences, about an eighth seen once; the top ten hold roughly 0.84%. Per germline, CDR1 GTSNPN and CDR2 SVGIG (reference sequence). The CDR3 sequence is 8 residues long. As concerns this clonotype: Its antigen is currently unknown.

The TCR originated in a girl aged 2-10 years with congenital amegakaryocytic thrombocytopenia, due to receive a stem cell transplant. Source: PBMCs, taken before TCRalphabeta/CD19-depleted stem cell transplant. The V and J genes are TRBV30 and TRBJ2-7, with 7 bases fitting TRBD2. The CDR3 sequence: CGGGEQYF. Written as DNA, the CDR3 is TGTGGGGGGGGCGAGCAGTACTTC.